A selection of T cell receptor beta chains follows, all from one sample in a study of T-cell reconstitution after alpha-beta-depleted transplantation in children. TCRdb used MiXCR to reprocess the PCR reads, holding one entry per CDR3 protein. The table has about 500,000 distinct CDR3 sequences, 30% to 35% seen once. The material was PBMCs from the stem cell graft donor, obtained from the stem cell graft. These receptors originate from a human donor who donated a stem cell graft to a child with aplastic anemia. Both conserved end residues are part of each CDR3. A D gene is named only where the DNA matches it firmly. Size values are once, few and many counts, or a class for expanded clones, and some rows have none.

v_gene,abundance,d_gene,j_gene,CDR3nt,CDR3aa
TRBV12-3/TRBV12-4,few,NA,TRBJ1-1,TGTGCCAGCAGTTTTAATATAGACGGGGCTGAAGCTTTCTTT,CASSFNIDGAEAFF
TRBV6-1,NA,TRBD2,TRBJ2-2,TGTGCCAGCAGATCACTAGCGGTGAACACCGGGGAGCTGTTTTTT,CASRSLAVNTGELFF
TRBV3-1,NA,NA,TRBJ2-5,TGTGCCAGCAGCCCCCGATTGGGGGGACGGCAAGAGACCCAGTACTTC,CASSPRLGGRQETQYF
TRBV20-1,NA,NA,TRBJ2-1,TGCAGCGCCCCCCGCGGGCCGACCTACAATGAGCAGTTCTTC,CSAPRGPTYNEQFF
TRBV29-1,NA,NA,TRBJ1-5,TGCAGCGTTGGGGTAGGAGGAAGCAATCAGCCCCAGCATTTT,CSVGVGGSNQPQHF
TRBV5-1,few,TRBD2,TRBJ2-5,TGCGCCAGCAGCCTAGCCTCCGGGACTAGTGAGACCCAGTACTTC,CASSLASGTSETQYF
TRBV6-1,NA,NA,TRBJ1-2,TGTGCCAGCAGCCCCGACGACTCTTCCGGCTACACCTTC,CASSPDDSSGYTF
TRBV25-1,NA,NA,TRBJ2-5,TGTGCCAGCAGTGACAGGGCCCTGATCTGGGAGACCCAGTACTTC,CASSDRALIWETQYF
TRBV4-3,NA,NA,TRBJ1-1,TGCGCCAGCAGCCAAGAAAGGGGAGGGTACACTGAAGCTTTCTTT,CASSQERGGYTEAFF
TRBV4-1,NA,TRBD2,TRBJ2-3,TGCGCCAGCAGCCAAGGGGACTATAGCACAGATACGCAGTATTTT,CASSQGDYSTDTQYF
TRBV28,NA,NA,TRBJ2-1,TGTGCCAGCAGTTTATGGTATAAGGAGGGGGTATACAATGAGCAGTTCTTC,CASSLWYKEGVYNEQFF
TRBV6-2/TRBV6-3,NA,NA,TRBJ1-5,TGTGCCAGCAGTGACCAGGGTATGAATCAGCCCCAGCATTTT,CASSDQGMNQPQHF
TRBV29-1,NA,NA,TRBJ2-7,TGCAGCGTTAGAGGGACCTACGAGCAGTACTTC,CSVRGTYEQYF
TRBV27,NA,NA,TRBJ1-1,TGTGCCAGCGCAATTACAGGGAACACTGAAGCTTTCTTT,CASAITGNTEAFF
TRBV5-5,NA,TRBD1,TRBJ1-1,TGTGCCAGCAGCGGAACAGGGGCCCTAAACACTGAAGCTTTCTTT,CASSGTGALNTEAFF
TRBV5-1,NA,TRBD1,TRBJ1-6,TGCGCCAGCAGCTTAGGGGCAGGGGGACCACCCCTCCACTTT,CASSLGAGGPPLHF
TRBV7-9,NA,TRBD1,TRBJ2-1,TGTGCCAGCAGCGCCTACCGGGACAGGGAGGCGGATGAGCAGTTCTTC,CASSAYRDREADEQFF
TRBV5-1,NA,NA,TRBJ1-1,TGCGCCAGCAGACCGGGTAAGGATGGGGACACTGAAGCTTTCTTT,CASRPGKDGDTEAFF
TRBV15,NA,TRBD1,TRBJ2-2,TGTGCCACCGGGGGAGACAGGGTCCCCGGGGAGCTGTTTTTT,CATGGDRVPGELFF
TRBV15,few,NA,TRBJ1-2,TGTGCCACCAGCAGAGATCTTCTTTTAGGGGCTAACTATGGCTACACCTTC,CATSRDLLLGANYGYTF
TRBV30,NA,NA,TRBJ2-3,TGTGCCTGGAGTCCCGGGAGTGCAGATACGCAGTATTTT,CAWSPGSADTQYF
TRBV18,NA,NA,TRBJ2-3,TGTGCCAGCTCATCCAAACGCACAGATACGCAGTATTTT,CASSSKRTDTQYF
TRBV5-1,NA,NA,TRBJ2-1,TGCGCCAGCAGCTTGTCCTGGCAGGGATTAGACAATGAGCAGTTCTTC,CASSLSWQGLDNEQFF
TRBV20-1,NA,NA,TRBJ2-3,TGCAGTGCCTACGGCCAGCCTAGCACAGATACGCAGTATTTT,CSAYGQPSTDTQYF
TRBV5-1,NA,NA,TRBJ1-4,TGCGCCAGCAGCTTGGGCCCTGCCCAGAATGAAAAACTGTTTTTT,CASSLGPAQNEKLFF
TRBV12-3/TRBV12-4,NA,TRBD1,TRBJ1-5,TGTGCCAGCAGTCCACAGGGGGTAAACAATCAGCCCCAGCATTTT,CASSPQGVNNQPQHF
TRBV14,NA,NA,TRBJ1-2,TGTGCCAGCAGCCAACGGAGGGAAGGCTACACCTTC,CASSQRREGYTF
TRBV5-1,once,NA,TRBJ1-3,TGCGCCAGCAGCCCACCCCTCTCCGGGACGACAGAAGACACCATATATTTT,CASSPPLSGTTEDTIYF
TRBV29-1,NA,NA,TRBJ2-5,TGCAGCGTTGAGGGGGGCAGGGGGATGCGAGAGACCCAGTACTTC,CSVEGGRGMRETQYF
TRBV12-3/TRBV12-4,few,NA,TRBJ2-6,TGTGCCAGCAGTTTAGCTGCGGGCGTCCTGACTTTC,CASSLAAGVLTF
TRBV20-1,NA,TRBD1,TRBJ1-6,TGCAGTGCCCCGGGACAGGGGGGATCACCCCTCCACTTT,CSAPGQGGSPLHF
TRBV20-1,few,TRBD1,TRBJ2-2,TGCAGTGCCCAAACAGGGGCACACACCGGGGAGCTGTTTTTT,CSAQTGAHTGELFF
TRBV28,NA,TRBD1,TRBJ1-5,TGTGCCAGCAGTCGAGGACAGGTCACCGGGAGCAATCAGCCCCATCATTTT,CASSRGQVTGSNQPHHF
TRBV7-9,few,NA,TRBJ1-2,TGTGCCAGCAGCTTAAAGGTTACAGTTTATGGCTACACCTTC,CASSLKVTVYGYTF
TRBV9,NA,TRBD2,TRBJ2-1,TGTGCCAGCAGCGCCGGACTAGCGAACAATGAGCAGTTCTTC,CASSAGLANNEQFF
TRBV12-1,NA,NA,TRBJ2-1,TGTGCCAGCAGCTTTGGCTTAGCGGGTACCTACAATGAGCAGTTCTTC,CASSFGLAGTYNEQFF
TRBV20-1,few,NA,TRBJ2-5,TGCAGTGCTAGAGGGCAGTCAAATGCAGAGACCCAGTACTTC,CSARGQSNAETQYF
TRBV7-6,NA,TRBD1,TRBJ1-3,TGTGCCAGCAGCTCCCGACAGGGGGCTGGTTCTGGAAACACCATATATTTT,CASSSRQGAGSGNTIYF
TRBV7-9,NA,NA,TRBJ2-1,TGTGCCAGCAGCTCCCGGGACCTAACAATCCCGTTCTTC,CASSSRDLTIPFF
TRBV20-1,few,NA,TRBJ1-2,TGCAGTGCTAGCTCCGGGCCAAACTATGGCTACACCTTC,CSASSGPNYGYTF
TRBV7-6,NA,NA,TRBJ2-1,TGTGCCAGCAGCTTTGGGTCAATCTCAGGCTATGAGCAGTTCTTC,CASSFGSISGYEQFF
TRBV12-3/TRBV12-4,many,NA,TRBJ2-5,TGTGCCAGCAGTTTGGACAGTCGGAGTCCCCAGTACTTC,CASSLDSRSPQYF
TRBV29-1,NA,NA,TRBJ2-6,TGCAGCGTTGAAGGGGGCATCGGAGGGGCCAACGGCCTGACTTTC,CSVEGGIGGANGLTF
TRBV7-9,few,NA,TRBJ2-2,TGTGCCAGCAGCTTAGACGCGAACACCGGGGAGCTGTTTTTT,CASSLDANTGELFF
TRBV27,few,NA,TRBJ2-1,TGTGCCAGCAGTTTGGAGGGACCACGAATTGAGCAGTTCTTC,CASSLEGPRIEQFF
TRBV6-1,many,TRBD1,TRBJ2-1,TGTGCCAGCTACAGGGGGCTAGGGAATGAGCAGTTCTTC,CASYRGLGNEQFF
TRBV12-3/TRBV12-4,NA,NA,TRBJ2-2,TGTGCCAGCAGTCGAGGTCGGTCCGGGGAGCTGTTTTTT,CASSRGRSGELFF
TRBV6-5,NA,TRBD1,TRBJ2-1,TGTGCCAGCAGACTCGACAGGGCTGGGGTCAATGAGCAGTTCTTC,CASRLDRAGVNEQFF
TRBV12-3/TRBV12-4,few,TRBD1,TRBJ1-2,TGTGCCAGCAGACAGGGGGCTAACTATGGCTACACCTTC,CASRQGANYGYTF
TRBV29-1,NA,NA,TRBJ2-1,TGCAGCGTTTCCCAAGCCTACAATGAGCAGTTCTTC,CSVSQAYNEQFF
TRBV7-2,few,TRBD2,TRBJ2-1,TGTGCCAGCAGGTGGACTAGCACCTACAATGAGCAGTTCTTC,CASRWTSTYNEQFF
TRBV29-1,NA,NA,TRBJ2-3,TGCAGCGCCGAACTAACTAGTCTAAGAACAGATACGCAGTATTTT,CSAELTSLRTDTQYF
TRBV13,few,TRBD2,TRBJ2-1,TGTGCCAGCAGCCCCTTAGGGGGAAGGAGGGCTAGCGGGAGCGATGAGCAGTTCTTC,CASSPLGGRRASGSDEQFF
TRBV23-1,NA,NA,TRBJ2-7,TGCGCCAGCAGTCACGACAGTCTATGCTCCTACGAGCAGTACTTC,CASSHDSLCSYEQYF
TRBV28,NA,TRBD1,TRBJ2-6,TGTGCCAGCAGAATGGGGACAGGCCGCTCTGGGGCCAACGTCCTGACTTTC,CASRMGTGRSGANVLTF
TRBV3-1,few,NA,TRBJ2-7,TGTGCCAGCGGCCCCAGGGATAGCTACGAGCAGTACTTC,CASGPRDSYEQYF
TRBV12-3/TRBV12-4,NA,NA,TRBJ1-1,TGTGCCAGCAGACCGAGTACTGAAGCTTTCTTT,CASRPSTEAFF
TRBV6-2/TRBV6-3,NA,NA,TRBJ2-1,TGTGCCAGCAGTTACTCGGAAGAGCAGTTCTTC,CASSYSEEQFF
TRBV9,few,NA,TRBJ2-1,TGTGCCAGCGCCCGAGAAAGGGTCGGGTACAATGAGCAGTTCTTC,CASARERVGYNEQFF